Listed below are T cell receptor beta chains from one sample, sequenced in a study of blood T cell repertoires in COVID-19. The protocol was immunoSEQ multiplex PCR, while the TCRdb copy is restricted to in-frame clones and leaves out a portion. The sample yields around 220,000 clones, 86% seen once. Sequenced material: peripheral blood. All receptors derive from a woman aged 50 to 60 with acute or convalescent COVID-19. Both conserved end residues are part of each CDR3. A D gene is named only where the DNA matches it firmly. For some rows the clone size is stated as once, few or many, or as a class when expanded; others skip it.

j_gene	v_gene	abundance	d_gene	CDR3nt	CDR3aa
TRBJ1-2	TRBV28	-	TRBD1	TGTGCCAGCAGCCTGCTCCGGGACAGGGGGGATGGCTACACCTTC	CASSLLRDRGDGYTF
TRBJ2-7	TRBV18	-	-	TGTGCCAGCTCACCAATGCCAGGGGCGATCTACGAGCAGTACTTC	CASSPMPGAIYEQYF
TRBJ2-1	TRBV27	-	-	TGTGCCAGCAGGCAACCAAGGACAGCTTCCTACAATGAGCAGTTCTTC	CASRQPRTASYNEQFF
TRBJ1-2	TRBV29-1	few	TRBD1	TGCAGCGCCCTGGGGACAGGGCTAAACTATGGCTACACCTTC	CSALGTGLNYGYTF
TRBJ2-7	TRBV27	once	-	TGTGCCAGCAGTCCCCTCGCAGGGGACGAGCAGTACTTC	CASSPLAGDEQYF
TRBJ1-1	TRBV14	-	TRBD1	TGTGCCAGCAGCCAAGATTCGACAGGGATGAACACTGAAGCTTTCTTT	CASSQDSTGMNTEAFF
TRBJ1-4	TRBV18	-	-	TGTGCCAGCTCCCAGGGGACATCTGAAAAACTGTTTTTT	CASSQGTSEKLFF
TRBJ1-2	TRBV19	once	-	TGTGCCAGTAGTATTGGGGCAGGCCAGCCTAACTATGGCTACACCTTC	CASSIGAGQPNYGYTF
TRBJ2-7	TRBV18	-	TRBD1	TGTGCCAGCTCCCCGGGACAGGGGGCGAACGAGCAGTACTTC	CASSPGQGANEQYF
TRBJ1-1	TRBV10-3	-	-	TGTGCCATCAGTGAAGAGCCGTTTGAAGCTTTCTTT	CAISEEPFEAFF
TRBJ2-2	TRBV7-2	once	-	TGTGCCAGCAGCTTAGTTGCCCTATTGAACACCGGGGAGCTGTTTTTT	CASSLVALLNTGELFF
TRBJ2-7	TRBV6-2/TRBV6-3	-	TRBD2	TGTGCCAGCAGTTACTGGGAGTCCAGCGGGGGGGCCGTCGAGTACTTC	CASSYWESSGGAVEYF
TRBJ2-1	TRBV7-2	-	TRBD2	TGTGCCAGCAGGCAGCGGGGGGACTACAATGAGCAGTTCTTC	CASRQRGDYNEQFF
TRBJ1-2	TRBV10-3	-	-	TGTGCCATCAGTGAAATTATACAGGCAAGGGATGGCTACACCTTC	CAISEIIQARDGYTF
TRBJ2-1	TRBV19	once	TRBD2	TGTGCCAGTAGTCAGGCGGGAGGATTTTACAATGAGCAGTTCTTC	CASSQAGGFYNEQFF
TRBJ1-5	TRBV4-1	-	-	TGCGCCAGCAGCCAAGGAAATCAGGGTTTCAATCAGCCCCAGCATTTT	CASSQGNQGFNQPQHF
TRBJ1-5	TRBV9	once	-	TGTGCCAGCAGCGTAGACGATGCGAGCAATCAGCCCCAGCATTTT	CASSVDDASNQPQHF
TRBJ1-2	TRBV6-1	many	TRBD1	TGTGCCAGCAGTGAAAAGGGGGACAGGGCGATCTATGGCTACACCTTC	CASSEKGDRAIYGYTF
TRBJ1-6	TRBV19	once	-	TGTGCCAGTAGTCCGGGACTGCCTAATTCACCCCTCCACTTT	CASSPGLPNSPLHF
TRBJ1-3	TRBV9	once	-	TGTGCCAGCTCAGCGGAACCCTCTGGAAACACCATATATTTT	CASSAEPSGNTIYF
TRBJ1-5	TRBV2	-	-	TGTGCCAGTAGCTATTCGGATCAGCCCCAGCATTTT	CASSYSDQPQHF
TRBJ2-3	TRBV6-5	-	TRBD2	TGTGCCAGCAGTACCCCGGGGAGGGCAGATACGCAGTATTTT	CASSTPGRADTQYF
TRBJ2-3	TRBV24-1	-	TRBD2	TGTGCCACCAGTGATCCGGGACTAGCGGGCTCCTCAGATACGCAGTATTTT	CATSDPGLAGSSDTQYF
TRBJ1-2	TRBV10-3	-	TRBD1	TGTGCCATCAGCGGGGACAGGGGTACGGATGGCTACACCTTC	CAISGDRGTDGYTF
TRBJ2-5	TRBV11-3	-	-	TGTGCCAGCAGCTCCCCGAGGGTGAGGGAGACCCAGTACTTC	CASSSPRVRETQYF
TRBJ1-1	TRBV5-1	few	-	TGCGCCAGCAGCTTTCAGGGGACCACTGAAGCTTTCTTT	CASSFQGTTEAFF